The source of this TCR beta chain is a study of T-cell reconstitution after alpha-beta-depleted transplantation in children. Researchers prepared the TCRbeta library using unique molecular identifiers, the study reports. TCRdb processed the PCR reads anew with MiXCR; each CDR3 protein has one entry. The sample yields roughly 490,000 distinct CDR3 sequences, roughly 11% seen once. This clonotype has only a few counts. Trimming took 2 bases from V and 7 from J; bases not matched to a gene: 13. Per germline, CDR1 MNHEY and CDR2 SMNVEV (reference sequence). The CDR3 is 17 residues long. The source of this sequence is a female patient aged 2-9 years who had a stem cell transplant for aplastic anemia, so the T cells may come from the graft donor. Material: PBMCs, mostly from graft donor cells, obtained 180 days after TCRalphabeta/CD19-depleted stem cell transplant. This sequence joins TRBV27 and TRBJ2-1, with TRBD1 identical over 8 bases. CDR3 coding DNA: TGTGCCAGCAGTTTAAGGGCCGGACAGGGCTTTTTAAATGAGCAGTTCTTC. Residues: CASSLRAGQGFLNEQFF.